This T cell receptor (beta chain) derives from a study of blood T cells in healthy people across ages. The overall study: About one barcoded beta molecule per two T cells was the capture yield of template switching.

CDR1 is SGDLS and CDR2 is YYNGEE in the germline V gene. This CDR3 region has 14 residues. Staff drew 9 to 10 milliliters of peripheral blood from each donor. Study-level points and caveats: The study found more naive CD4+ cells and higher diversity in long-lived than aged donors.

A second PCR, run for about 7 to 11 cycles, used a sample-barcoded 5' primer plus a J-beta primer mix. TCRdb re-analysed the 5' RACE reads in MiXCR, keeping a single row per CDR3 protein. Of 1,500,000 or so distinct CDR3 sequences in the sample, approximately 43% were seen once. As regards this clonotype: The target antigen is unknown. Sequence at one end of the junction differs from germline and may be a read error.

The sequenced sample was blood. The chain joins TRBV9 to TRBJ2-2; a weak D match, TRBD2 (5 bases). The clonotype was recovered from a woman under 30 in good health. The CDR3 coding sequence is TGCGCCAGCAGCGTAGCTAGCCAGACCGGGGAGCTGTTTTTT. This encodes CASSVASQTGELFF.